This T cell receptor beta chain was identified during a study of T cells expressing NK-cell markers. Overall study: Within the sequenced cohort of eight donors, seven exhibited HCMV seropositivity and one was seronegative.

The CDR3 sequence is 15 residues long. From its re-call of the 5' RACE reads, TCRdb lists each CDR3 protein once, without DNA. The table for this sample gives just under 150,000 distinct CDR3 sequences. The receptor's source is a man aged 18 to 35 in good health. The sequenced material came from blood T cells: a sorted CD56 or NKG2C T cell subset, CD4+ or CD8+ T cells, or bulk PBMC T cells (not recorded which). The gene calls are TRBV12-3 or TRBV12-4 and TRBJ2-2. The chain's CDR3 is CASSLSGSNTGELFF.